At least ten counts were recorded for the clone carrying this T cell receptor (beta chain). Its antigen is as yet unknown. V lost 10 bases, J lost 3 bases, and 16 bases lay in between. The germline V gene encodes CDR1 MNHEY and CDR2 SVGEGT. The CDR3 consists of 13 residues. The entry originates in a study of human T cells and chemical hapten exposure. The overall study: Mostly female, the patients presented with alopecia areata, totalis or universalis.

Study-level results: With DPC sensitization, TCRs exceeding 1 in 1000 frequency showed no change.

The time point: pre-sensitization, week 0. Described treatment: therapeutic diphenylcyclopropenone sensitization with weekly scalp DPC. Researchers sampled blood before each patch test went on. The study's library attached unique molecular identifiers to single cDNA molecules. TCRdb used MiXCR to reprocess the RACE reads, holding one entry per CDR3 protein. Of roughly 110,000 distinct CDR3 sequences detected, 10% to 15% appear once; the ten largest clones hold around 1.5%. The V and J genes are TRBV6-2 or TRBV6-3 and TRBJ2-7; either TRBD1 or TRBD2 may fit D (6 bases each). The source of this sequence is a woman aged 45-59 years with alopecia areata. Some clones in this sample may be carry-over from other donors' samples. The sequencing here drew on whole blood, taken in connection with sensitization to the hapten diphenylcyclopropenone (DPC). The CDR3, as DNA: TGTGCCACAGTAGACGGGGGCCGCTACGAGCAGTACTTC. Protein: CATVDGGRYEQYF.